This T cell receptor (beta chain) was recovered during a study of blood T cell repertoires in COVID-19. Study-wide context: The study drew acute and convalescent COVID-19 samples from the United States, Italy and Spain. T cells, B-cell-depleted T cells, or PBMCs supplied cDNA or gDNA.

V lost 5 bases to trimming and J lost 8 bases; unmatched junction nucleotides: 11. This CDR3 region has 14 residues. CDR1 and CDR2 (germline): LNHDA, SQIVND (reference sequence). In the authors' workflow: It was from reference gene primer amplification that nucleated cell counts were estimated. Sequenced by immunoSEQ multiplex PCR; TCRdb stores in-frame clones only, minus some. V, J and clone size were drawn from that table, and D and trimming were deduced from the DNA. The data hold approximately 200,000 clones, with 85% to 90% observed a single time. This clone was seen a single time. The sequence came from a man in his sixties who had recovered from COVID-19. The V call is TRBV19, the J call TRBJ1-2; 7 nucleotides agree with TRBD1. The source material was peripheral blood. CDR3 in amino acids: CASSLPARGFGYTF. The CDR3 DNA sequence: TGTGCCAGTAGTCTACCGGCCAGGGGGTTCGGCTACACCTTC.